This T cell receptor (beta chain) was documented in a study of control samples from healthy donors and cancer patients. Germline CDR1 reads SNHLY; CDR2 reads FYNNEI. This CDR3 is 14 amino acids long. V gave up 7 bases and J gave up 1 base, with 13 bases separating them. This clone was seen more than once but under ten times. Assay used: immunoSEQ multiplex PCR; TCRdb lists only in-frame clones, some missing. Of about 170,000 clones in the sample, about 93% were seen once. Sequences were obtained from blood. The chain uses TRBV2 and TRBJ1-1; the D is unclear. The source of this sequence is a woman aged 55-69 years in good health. Here the CDR3 DNA reads TGTGCCAGCACCCCGCCGGGCAGGAACACTGAAGCTTTCTTT. As protein: CASTPPGRNTEAFF. The whole variable domain, filled in from reference TRBV2 and TRBJ1-1, reads EPEVTQTPSHQVTQMGQEVILRCVPISNHLYFYWYRQILGQKVEFLVSFYNNEISEKSEIFDDQFSVERPDGSNFTLKIRSTKLEDSAMYFCASTPPGRNTEAFFGQGTRLTVV.